Listed here are 18 T cell receptor beta chains from one sample, sequenced in a study of radiation and T cells in renal cell carcinoma. Sequenced by immunoSEQ multiplex PCR; TCRdb stores in-frame clones only, minus some. The repertoire holds around 140,000 clones, about 85% seen once, with around 4% in the top ten. Time point described: baseline pretreatment blood. Treatment noted: 15 Gy SBRT to primary tumor, nephrectomy 4 weeks later. This specimen was blood, taken from a patient whose treatment included radiotherapy and nephrectomy. The receptors were sampled from a woman aged 65 to 85 with renal cell carcinoma.

This sequence joins TRBV6-5 and TRBJ2-3; TRBD2 aligns across 10 bases. Looked up from germline, CDR1 is MNHEY and CDR2 is SVGAGI. The J segment lost 4 bases and the V segment lost 6 bases, leaving 4 bases of the junction unmatched. The CDR3 is 14 amino acids. The CDR3 loop reads CASRASGGADTQYF. CDR3 coding DNA: TGTGCCAGCAGGGCTAGCGGGGGTGCAGATACGCAGTATTTT.

The chain joins TRBV6-5 to TRBJ1-6; no clear D gene. Trimming left V 4 bases short and J 5 bases short, with 15 bases between. The CDR3 covers 16 residues. Germline CDR1 MNHEY, CDR2 SVGAGI. The CDR3 region has the DNA TGTGCCAGCAGTTCCACTTGGACGTTTAATAATTCACCCCTCCACTTT. Translating gives CASSSTWTFNNSPLHF.

The CDR3 protein is CASSPFSGVTSGANVLTF. For the CDR3, the DNA is TGCGCCAGCAGCCCCTTTAGCGGGGTCACCTCTGGGGCCAACGTCCTGACTTTC. The chain uses TRBV5-1 and TRBJ2-6; 8 nucleotides align to TRBD2. The CDR3 consists of 18 residues. The J segment lost 0 bases and the V segment lost 4 bases, leaving 9 bases of the junction unmatched. From germline, CDR1 is SGHRS and CDR2 YFSETQ. The variable domain in full, with the rest retrieved from reference TRBV5-1 and TRBJ2-6, is KAGVTQTPRYLIKTRGQQVTLSCSPISGHRSVSWYQQTPGQGLQFLFEYFSETQRNKGNFPGRFSGRQFSNSRSEMNVSTLELGDSALYLCASSPFSGVTSGANVLTFGAGSRLTVL.

This clone was counted once. The rearrangement uses TRBV7-6 and TRBJ2-3, with TRBD1 identical over 7 bases. This CDR3 has 14 amino acids. After removal of 4 bases from V and 4 bases from J, the junction contained 5 bases not matched to a gene. Per the germline V gene, CDR1 is SGHVS and CDR2 is FNYEAQ. CDR3 bases: TGTGCCAGCAGCTCCTGGACAGGACCAGATACGCAGTATTTT. It codes for CASSSWTGPDTQYF.

The chain is built from TRBV10-3 and TRBJ1-5, with 7 positions matching TRBD1. After removal of 0 bases from V and 2 bases from J, the junction contained 4 bases not matched to a gene. CDR1 is ENHRY, CDR2 SYGVKD, per germline. This CDR3 contains 16 residues. In DNA form, the CDR3 reads TGTGCCATCAGTGAGTCCCGACAGGGTGGCAATCAGCCCCAGCATTTT. This codes for CAISESRQGGNQPQHF.

The chain has TRBV28 and TRBJ1-5, with D possibly TRBD1 on 5 matching bases. V was trimmed by 1 base and J by 2 bases, leaving 9 bases between them. The CDR3 contains 15 residues. The germline V gene has CDR1 MDHEN and CDR2 SYDVKM. CDR3 nucleotides: TGTGCCAGCAGTTTATATCAGGGCGGCAATCAGCCCCAGCATTTT. Its protein is CASSLYQGGNQPQHF.

This rearrangement joins TRBV5-1 to TRBJ2-7; D assignment may be TRBD1 or TRBD2 (5 bases each). V was trimmed by 4 bases and J by 2 bases, leaving 19 bases between them. The germline CDR1 and CDR2 sequences are SGHRS and YFSETQ. The CDR3 totals 16 residues. CDR3 nucleotide sequence: TGCGCCAGCAGCCCTTCAACCGGGACGAGAACCTACGAGCAGTACTTC. Protein sequence: CASSPSTGTRTYEQYF.

The CDR3 region has the DNA TGTGCCAGCAGCCCACGGGACACCTACAATGAGCAGTTCTTC. Amino acid sequence: CASSPRDTYNEQFF. The chain employs TRBV9 and TRBJ2-1, with a possible D match to TRBD1 (6 bases). Trimming pared 4 bases from V and 2 bases from J, leaving 10 bases between. CDR1 and CDR2 from the germline V gene are SGDLS and YYNGEE. CDR3 size: 14 residues.

V and J are TRBV7-9 and TRBJ1-6; the match to TRBD1 covers 8 bases. The CDR3 is 14 amino acids. Germline CDR1 is SEHNR and CDR2 is FQNEAQ (reference sequence). J gave up 8 bases and V 1 base, and 1 base lay outside the gene matches. The DNA for the CDR3 is TGTGCCAGCAGCTTAGAGACAGGGGATTCACCCCTCCACTTT. This sequence encodes CASSLETGDSPLHF. Together with reference TRBV7-9 and TRBJ1-6, the CDR3 gives the full variable domain: DTGVSQNPRHKITKRGQNVTFRCDPISEHNRLYWYRQTLGQGPEFLTYFQNEAQLEKSRLLSDRFSAERPKGSFSTLEIQRTEQGDSAMYLCASSLETGDSPLHFGNGTRLTVT.

The gene calls are TRBV6-1 and TRBJ2-7; 7 bases match TRBD2. The CDR3 has 17 amino acids. V gave up 3 bases and J gave up 4 bases; unmatched junction bases: 15. In germline, CDR1 is MNHNS, CDR2 SASEGT. In nucleotides, the CDR3 is TGTGCCAGCAGTGACCGGGGAGCGGGACCCGCCTTTTACGAGCAGTACTTC. Its translation: CASSDRGAGPAFYEQYF.

The chain uses TRBV19 and TRBJ2-7; 8 bases align to TRBD1. The CDR3 has 13 residues. V lost 6 bases, J lost 6 bases, and 7 bases stayed unmatched. Germline V CDR1 and CDR2: LNHDA, SQIVND (reference sequence). Here the CDR3 DNA reads TGTGCCAGTAGAATAAAGGACAGGGCCGAGCAGTACTTC. It yields the protein CASRIKDRAEQYF.

This clone was found a few times. This rearrangement joins TRBV13 to TRBJ1-1; D is unresolved. The CDR3 totals 14 residues. Between the trimmed V and J ends, which lost 4 bases and 1 base, there was a span of 10 bases. The V gene's germline CDR1 is PRHDT and CDR2 FYEKMQ (reference sequence). DNA of the CDR3: TGTGCCAGCAGCTCCGCATTGAAGAACACTGAAGCTTTCTTT. Translating gives CASSSALKNTEAFF.

The chain couples TRBV10-3 to TRBJ2-2, with 9 bases that match TRBD1. The germline V gene has CDR1 ENHRY and CDR2 SYGVKD. CDR3 length: 13 amino acids. V lost 10 bases, J lost 6 bases, and 6 bases stayed unmatched. CDR3 bases: TGTGCCACCCGGGACAGGGACCCCGGGGAGCTGTTTTTT. Its translation: CATRDRDPGELFF.

V gene TRBV11-2 combines with J gene TRBJ1-2; the match to TRBD1 covers 9 bases. Trimming cost V 5 bases and J 6 bases; bases outside gene matches: 13. Germline CDR1 SGHAT, CDR2 FQNNGV. CDR3 length: 16 amino acids. In DNA, the CDR3 is TGTGCCAGCAGCCAAGCCGGGACAGGGTCTATGGATGGCTACACCTTC. This encodes CASSQAGTGSMDGYTF.

The chain uses TRBV19 and TRBJ1-3; 11 positions agree with TRBD1. The J segment lost 4 bases and the V segment lost 9 bases, leaving 5 bases of the junction unmatched. This CDR3 has 14 residues. Per germline, CDR1 LNHDA and CDR2 SQIVND (reference sequence). Written as DNA, the CDR3 is TGTGCCAGCGGACAGGGGGCTTCAGGAAACACCATATATTTT. It yields the protein CASGQGASGNTIYF.

The chain couples TRBV5-8 to TRBJ1-3, with D possibly matching TRBD1 (6 bases). Germline V gene data show CDR1 as SGHTS and CDR2 as YDEGEE. Trimming removed 1 base from V and 0 bases from J, with 14 bases in between. The CDR3 covers 17 residues. The CDR3 reads CASSLFTGPNSGNTIYF. The CDR3 region has the DNA TGTGCCAGCAGCTTGTTTACAGGGCCTAACTCTGGAAACACCATATATTTT.

The chain links TRBV7-9 to TRBJ2-7, with D possibly TRBD1 on 6 matching bases. Germline CDR1 and CDR2: SEHNR and FQNEAQ (reference sequence). Trimming removed 3 bases from V and 7 bases from J, with 19 bases in between. The CDR3 extends over 15 amino acids. CDR3 coding DNA: TGTGCCAGCAGCTTGGGGCCGGGGACAAGTGGGGAGCAGTACTTC. Its protein product is CASSLGPGTSGEQYF.

The chain has TRBV2 and TRBJ1-1, with 8 bases fitting TRBD1. V shed 6 bases and J 3 bases; nucleotides not matched to a gene: 3. The CDR3 is 13 amino acids. Germline V gene lookup returns CDR1 SNHLY and CDR2 FYNNEI. The CDR3 DNA reads TGTGCCAGCAGGACAGGGGTGGACACTGAAGCTTTCTTT. This gives the protein CASRTGVDTEAFF.